This T cell receptor beta chain was documented in a study of shared clonotypes between healthy human individuals. V lost 2 bases and J lost 7, with 12 bases in between. The germline gives CDR1 KGHSH, CDR2 LQKENI. There are 13 residues in the CDR3. How the authors handled the data: Owing to the provision of junction-only sequences devoid of quality scores by immunoSEQ, filtering differed. Method: immunoSEQ multiplex PCR; TCRdb's copy keeps in-frame clones and lacks some. V and J calls plus clone size are reproduced from that table; the DNA served to infer D and trimming. The sample records 2 million to 2.5 million clones, 90% to 95% being singletons. Notes on this clone: Its antigen is not known.

General observations from the study: Lower generation probabilities were found for non-shared clonotypes than for those shared by all four donors. In the sorted subsets, rarefaction showed sequencing was incomplete despite large depth.

V usage is TRBV18 and J usage is TRBJ2-7; D may match TRBD1 or TRBD2 (5 bases each). This TCR derives from a man aged 18 to 30 in good health. Input material: naive CD4+ T cells sorted from blood. Subset defined: CD45RA+ positively selected. CDR3 region: CASSPGDRREQYF. The CDR3 nucleotides read TGTGCCAGCTCACCAGGGGACCGGAGGGAGCAGTACTTC.